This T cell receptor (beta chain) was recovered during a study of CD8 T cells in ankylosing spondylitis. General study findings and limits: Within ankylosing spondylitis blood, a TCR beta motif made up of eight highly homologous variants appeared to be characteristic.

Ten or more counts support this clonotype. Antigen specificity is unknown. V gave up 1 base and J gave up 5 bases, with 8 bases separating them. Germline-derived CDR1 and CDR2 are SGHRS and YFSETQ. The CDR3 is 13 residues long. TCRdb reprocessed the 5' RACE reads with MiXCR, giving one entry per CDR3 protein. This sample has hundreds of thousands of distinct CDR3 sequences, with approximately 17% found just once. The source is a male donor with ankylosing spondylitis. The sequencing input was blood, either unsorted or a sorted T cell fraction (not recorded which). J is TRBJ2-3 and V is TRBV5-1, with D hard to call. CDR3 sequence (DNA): TGCGCCAGCAGCTTGTTTGCCGGAGATACGCAGTATTTT. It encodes CASSLFAGDTQYF.